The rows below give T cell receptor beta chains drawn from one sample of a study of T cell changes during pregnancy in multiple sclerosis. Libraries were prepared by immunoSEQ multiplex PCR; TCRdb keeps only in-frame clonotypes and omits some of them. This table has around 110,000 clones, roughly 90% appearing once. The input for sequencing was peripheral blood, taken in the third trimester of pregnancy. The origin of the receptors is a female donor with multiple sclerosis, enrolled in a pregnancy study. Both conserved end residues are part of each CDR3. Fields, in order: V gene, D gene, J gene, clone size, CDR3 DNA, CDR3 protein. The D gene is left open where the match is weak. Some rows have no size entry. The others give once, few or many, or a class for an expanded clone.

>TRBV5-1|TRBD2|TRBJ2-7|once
TGCGCCAGCAGCTTAGCGGGATCCTACGAGCAGTACTTC
CASSLAGSYEQYF
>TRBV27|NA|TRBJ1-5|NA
TGTGCCAGCAGTTTTAGGGGAGGTCGGCCCCAGCATTTT
CASSFRGGRPQHF
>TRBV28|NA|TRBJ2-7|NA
TGTGCCAGCAGCTACAGGGTCTACGAGCAGTACTTC
CASSYRVYEQYF
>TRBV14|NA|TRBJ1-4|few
TGTGCCAGCAGCCAAGATCTGAATGAAAAACTGTTTTTT
CASSQDLNEKLFF
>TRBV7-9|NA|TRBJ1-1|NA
TGTGCCAGCAGCTTAGAGGGGTGGGGAACTGAAGCTTTCTTT
CASSLEGWGTEAFF
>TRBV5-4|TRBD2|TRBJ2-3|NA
TGTGCCAGCAGCCCCCGGACTAGCGGCACAGATACGCAGTATTTT
CASSPRTSGTDTQYF
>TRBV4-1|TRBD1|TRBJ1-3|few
TGCGCCAGCAGCGGACGGGACAGCGAGGGAACTGGAAACACCATATATTTT
CASSGRDSEGTGNTIYF
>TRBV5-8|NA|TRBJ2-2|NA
TGTGCCAGCACCAGGGGCGCGCCCACCGGGGAGCTGTTTTTT
CASTRGAPTGELFF
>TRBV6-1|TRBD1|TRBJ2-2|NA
TGTGCCAGCAGTGGGACAGGGCCCGGGGAGCTGTTTTTT
CASSGTGPGELFF
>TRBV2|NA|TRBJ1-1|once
TGTGCCAGCAGTGGCCGGTCGAGGGGGACTGAAGCTTTCTTT
CASSGRSRGTEAFF
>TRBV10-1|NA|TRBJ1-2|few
TGCGCCAGCAGTGAGAAGAGGAACTATGGCTACACCTTC
CASSEKRNYGYTF
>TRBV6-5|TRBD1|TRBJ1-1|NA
TGTGCCAGCACCTCAGGGGGCACTGAAGCTTTCTTT
CASTSGGTEAFF
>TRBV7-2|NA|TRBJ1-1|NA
TGTGCCAGCAGCTCGGCAGGGCTGAACACTGAAGCTTTCTTT
CASSSAGLNTEAFF
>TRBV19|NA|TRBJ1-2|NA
TGTGCCAGTAGCTGGCAGGGCGACTATGGCTACACCTTC
CASSWQGDYGYTF
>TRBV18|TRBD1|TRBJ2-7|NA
TGTGCCAGCTCTCCGGGACAGTCCTACGAGCAGTACTTC
CASSPGQSYEQYF
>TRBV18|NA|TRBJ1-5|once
TGTGCCAGCTCACCAAGGGAGCTGCAGGGGCATCAGCCCCAGCATTTT
CASSPRELQGHQPQHF
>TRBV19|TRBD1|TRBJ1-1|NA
TGTGCCAGTGGGGCGGGACAGGGAGTTTTGGCTTTCTTT
CASGAGQGVLAFF
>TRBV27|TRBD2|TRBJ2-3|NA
TGTGCCAGCAGTTTAGCCGGGGGGAGCACAGATACGCAGTATTTT
CASSLAGGSTDTQYF
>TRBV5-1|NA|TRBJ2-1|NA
TGCGCCAGCAGCTTGCGCGGTGGGCGGGCAAAAGGGCGCGAGCAGTTCTTC
CASSLRGGRAKGREQFF
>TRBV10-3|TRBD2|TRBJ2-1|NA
TGTGCCATCCGAGCGGGAGGGATGGATGAGCAGTTCTTC
CAIRAGGMDEQFF
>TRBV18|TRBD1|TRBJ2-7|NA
TGTGCCAGCTCACCAGGGACAGGGAGCTACGAGCAGTACTTC
CASSPGTGSYEQYF
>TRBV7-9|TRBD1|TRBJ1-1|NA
TGTGCCAGCAGCCCGACAGGGATCGGGAGGGCCACTGAAGCTTTCTTT
CASSPTGIGRATEAFF
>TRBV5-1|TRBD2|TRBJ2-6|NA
TGCGCCAGCAGCGGGCGGTATTCTTCGGGGGGTAGTAGACCTGGGGCCAACGTCCTGACTTTC
CASSGRYSSGGSRPGANVLTF
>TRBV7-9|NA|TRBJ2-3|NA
TGTGCCAGCAGCTTAGACAGGCCCCTGGATACGCAGTATTTT
CASSLDRPLDTQYF
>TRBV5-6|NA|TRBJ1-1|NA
TGTGCCAGCAGCCCGCGGACCGGGACATCGAACACTGAAGCTTTCTTT
CASSPRTGTSNTEAFF
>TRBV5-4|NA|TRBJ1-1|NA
TGTGCCAGCAGCCGCGATGGGGTGGAGGGCACTGAAGCTTTCTTT
CASSRDGVEGTEAFF
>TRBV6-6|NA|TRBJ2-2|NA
TGTGCCAGCAGACGACAGACCGGGGAGCTGTTTTTT
CASRRQTGELFF
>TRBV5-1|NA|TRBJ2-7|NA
TGCGCCAGCAGCCTGGCCCGCGAGCAGTACTTC
CASSLAREQYF
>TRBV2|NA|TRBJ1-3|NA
TGTGCCAGCAGCGCGGGACTGCTCAGGGCAAGCTCTGGAAACACCATATATTTT
CASSAGLLRASSGNTIYF
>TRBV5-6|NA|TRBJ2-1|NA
TGTGCCAGCAGCTTTTTTAGGCGGGCCGCCTACAATGAGCAGTTCTTC
CASSFFRRAAYNEQFF
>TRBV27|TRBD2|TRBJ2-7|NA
TGTGCCAGCAGTTTAAAGGCGGGAGGGTACACTTACGAGCAGTACTTC
CASSLKAGGYTYEQYF
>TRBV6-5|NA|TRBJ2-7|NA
TGTGCCAGCAGTTACTTCAGGGACTCCTACGAGCAGTACTTC
CASSYFRDSYEQYF
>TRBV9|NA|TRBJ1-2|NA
TGTGCCAGCAGCGTAGGCGGGGCCGGCTACACCTTC
CASSVGGAGYTF
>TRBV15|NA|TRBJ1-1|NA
TGTGCCACCAGCAGAGAATTGCGGGTCTGGGGCACTGAAGCTTTCTTT
CATSRELRVWGTEAFF
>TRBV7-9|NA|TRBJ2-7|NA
TGTGCCAGCAGCTTATTGTTGAGAAACGAGCAGTACTTC
CASSLLLRNEQYF
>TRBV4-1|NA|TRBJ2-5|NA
TGCGCCAGCAGCCACCCCCCGGGGCGGGACGGGGGAGAGACCCAGTACTTC
CASSHPPGRDGGETQYF
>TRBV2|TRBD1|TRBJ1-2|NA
TGTGCCAGCAGGTTGACAGGGGACACCTTC
CASRLTGDTF
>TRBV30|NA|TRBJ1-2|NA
TGTGCCTGGAGTGTAAGGGGCCGTGGCTACACCTTC
CAWSVRGRGYTF
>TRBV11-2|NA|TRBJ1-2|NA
TGTGCCAGCAGCTTAGTAGGGGTACCTGGGGACTATGGCTACACCTTC
CASSLVGVPGDYGYTF
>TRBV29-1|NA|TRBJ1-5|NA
TGCAGCGTTAGCGGCGGAGGCAATCAGCCCCAGCATTTT
CSVSGGGNQPQHF
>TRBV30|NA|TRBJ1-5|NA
TGTGCCTGGAGTGTACGGCAGGGGACCTATTCCGGCAATCAGCCCCAGCATTTT
CAWSVRQGTYSGNQPQHF
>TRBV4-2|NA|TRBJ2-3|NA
TGTGCCAGCAGCCAAGACGCGGGTGGCACAGATACGCAGTATTTT
CASSQDAGGTDTQYF
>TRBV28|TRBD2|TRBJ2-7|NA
TGTGCCAGCACCTCGAGCGGGGTCGGCGACGAGCAGTACTTC
CASTSSGVGDEQYF
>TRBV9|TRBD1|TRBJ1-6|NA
TGTGCCAGCAGCGCCCTTGGACAGGGTAGTGGTTCACCCCTCCACTTT
CASSALGQGSGSPLHF
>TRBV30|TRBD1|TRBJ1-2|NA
TGTGCCTGGAGTGGGACAGGGGAGAGCGGCTACACCTTC
CAWSGTGESGYTF
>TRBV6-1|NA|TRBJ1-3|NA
TGTGCCAGCAGTGTAAAGGGGGTCATCTCTGGAAACACCATATATTTT
CASSVKGVISGNTIYF
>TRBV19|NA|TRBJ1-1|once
TGTGCCAGTAGTATAATGTTAGGGGCTGAAGCTTTCTTT
CASSIMLGAEAFF
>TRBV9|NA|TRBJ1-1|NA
TGTGCCAGCAGCCCTCGCCAGTCCAACACTGAAGCTTTCTTT
CASSPRQSNTEAFF
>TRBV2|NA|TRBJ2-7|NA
TGTGCCAGCACCCAGACACTCAGCTCCTACGAGCAGTACTTC
CASTQTLSSYEQYF
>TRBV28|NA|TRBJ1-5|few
TGTGCCAGCAGTTTACCGAATCAGCCCCAGCATTTT
CASSLPNQPQHF
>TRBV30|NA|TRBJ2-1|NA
TGTGCCTGGAGTTTCAGGGATAATGAGCAGTTCTTC
CAWSFRDNEQFF
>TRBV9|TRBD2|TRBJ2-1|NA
TGTGCCAGCAGCGTAGACGGGAGGGTGGGCAATGAGCAGTTCTTC
CASSVDGRVGNEQFF
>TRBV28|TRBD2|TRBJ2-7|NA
TGTGCCAGCAGCAACCCGACTAGCGGGAGGTACACCTACGAGCAGTACTTC
CASSNPTSGRYTYEQYF
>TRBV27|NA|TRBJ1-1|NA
TGTGCCAGCAGTGCCGTTGGTGGCAGCACTGAAGCTTTCTTT
CASSAVGGSTEAFF
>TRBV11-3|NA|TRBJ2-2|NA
TGTGCCAGCAGCCCGGGGATTGGGACCGGGGAGCTGTTTTTT
CASSPGIGTGELFF
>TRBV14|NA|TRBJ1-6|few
TGTGCCAGCAGCCAGAGCGATTCACCCCTCCACTTT
CASSQSDSPLHF
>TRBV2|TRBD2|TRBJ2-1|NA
TGTGCCAGCAGAGCGGGGTACTCCTACAATGAGCAGTTCTTC
CASRAGYSYNEQFF
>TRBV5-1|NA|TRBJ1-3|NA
TGCGCCAGCAGCTATACAGGGTCCTCTGGAAACACCATATATTTT
CASSYTGSSGNTIYF
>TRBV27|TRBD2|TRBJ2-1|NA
TGTGCCAGCAGAGAGGGACTAGCGGGACTTAGCTCCTACAATGAGCAGTTCTTC
CASREGLAGLSSYNEQFF
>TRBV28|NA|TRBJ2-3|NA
TGTGCCAGCCCTCCTTCCGGGAGCGCTAGCACAGATACGCAGTATTTT
CASPPSGSASTDTQYF